This T cell receptor beta chain was captured in a study of T cell responses to AZD1222 COVID-19 vaccine. The study, taken as a whole, reports: The donor cohort was predominantly white British with a female majority, and clonal diversity may have been underestimated. The study reported that nearly half of spike-specific TCRs target unmutated variant regions. Only a handful of AZD1222 recipients, five to seven in all, had baseline seropositivity.

In regard to this clone: Its specificity is not known.

The length of the CDR3 is 14 residues. This table comes from immunoSEQ multiplex PCR, and its TCRdb copy is limited to in-frame clones, with some not included. The sample lists about 120,000 clones; about 86% were seen once. The rearrangement joins TRBV21-1 to TRBJ1-4; the D call in the table, TRBD1, was not verified against the DNA. TRBV21-1 is termed a pseudogene. This receptor was identified in an adult who received the AZD1222 COVID-19 vaccine. The sequences come from peripheral blood, collected 28 days after the second AZD1222 dose. DNA for the CDR3: TGTGCCAGCAGCAGCACATGGGGGCGGTTGAAACTGTTTTTT. Amino acids: CASSSTWGRLKLFF.